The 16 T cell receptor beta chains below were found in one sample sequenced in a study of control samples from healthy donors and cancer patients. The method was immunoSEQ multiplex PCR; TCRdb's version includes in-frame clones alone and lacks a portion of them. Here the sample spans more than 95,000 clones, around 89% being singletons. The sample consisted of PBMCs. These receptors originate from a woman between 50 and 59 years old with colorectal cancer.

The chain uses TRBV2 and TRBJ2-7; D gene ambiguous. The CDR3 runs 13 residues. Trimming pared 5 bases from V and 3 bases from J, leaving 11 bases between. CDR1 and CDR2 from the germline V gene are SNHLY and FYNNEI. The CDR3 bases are TGTGCCAGCAGTACGAACGGGTTCTACGAGCAGTACTTC. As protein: CASSTNGFYEQYF.

As DNA, the CDR3 is TGTGCCAGCAGCCCAAACGCTGAAGAGACCCAGTACTTC. Translation: CASSPNAEETQYF. The chain carries TRBV7-3 and TRBJ2-5; D remains ambiguous. V lost 5 bases and J lost 3, with 10 bases in between. The germline gives CDR1 SGHTA, CDR2 FQGTGA. The CDR3 runs to 13 residues. Full variable domain (rest looked up from reference TRBV7-3 and TRBJ2-5): GAGVSQTPSNKVTEKGKYVELRCDPISGHTALYWYRQSLGQGPEFLIYFQGTGAADDSGLPNDRFFAVRPEGSVSTLKIQRTERGDSAVYLCASSPNAEETQYFGPGTRLLVL.

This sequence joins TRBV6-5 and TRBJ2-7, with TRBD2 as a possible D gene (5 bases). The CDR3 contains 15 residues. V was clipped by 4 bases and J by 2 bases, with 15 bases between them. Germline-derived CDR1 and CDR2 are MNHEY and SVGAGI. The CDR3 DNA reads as TGTGCCAGCAGTTTACAACACGGGGAAACCTACGAGCAGTACTTC. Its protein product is CASSLQHGETYEQYF.

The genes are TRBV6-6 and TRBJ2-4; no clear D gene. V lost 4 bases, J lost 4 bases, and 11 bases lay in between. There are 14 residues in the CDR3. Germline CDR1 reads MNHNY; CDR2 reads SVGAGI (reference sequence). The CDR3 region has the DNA TGTGCCAGCAGTTCTGGGCGGTCGAAAAACATTCAGTACTTC. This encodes CASSSGRSKNIQYF.

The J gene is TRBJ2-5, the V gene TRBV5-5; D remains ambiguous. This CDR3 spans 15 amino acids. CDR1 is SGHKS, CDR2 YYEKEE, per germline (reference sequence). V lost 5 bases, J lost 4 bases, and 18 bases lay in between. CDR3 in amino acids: CASRFGAWGVETQYF. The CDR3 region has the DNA TGTGCCAGCAGATTTGGAGCCTGGGGTGTAGAGACCCAGTACTTC.

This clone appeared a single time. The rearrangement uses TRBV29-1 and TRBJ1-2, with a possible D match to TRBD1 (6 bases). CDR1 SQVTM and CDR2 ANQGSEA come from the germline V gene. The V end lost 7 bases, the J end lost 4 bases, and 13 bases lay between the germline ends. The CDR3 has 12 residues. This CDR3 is CSAADSLYGYTF. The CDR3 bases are TGCAGCGCGGCGGACAGCCTCTATGGCTACACCTTC.

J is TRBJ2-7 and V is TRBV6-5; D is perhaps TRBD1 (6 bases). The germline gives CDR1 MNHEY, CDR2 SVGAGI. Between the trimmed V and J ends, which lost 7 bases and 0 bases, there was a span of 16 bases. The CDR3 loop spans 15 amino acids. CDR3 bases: TGTGCCAGCACCTCGGACAGCGGCAGCTCCTACGAGCAGTACTTC. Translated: CASTSDSGSSYEQYF.

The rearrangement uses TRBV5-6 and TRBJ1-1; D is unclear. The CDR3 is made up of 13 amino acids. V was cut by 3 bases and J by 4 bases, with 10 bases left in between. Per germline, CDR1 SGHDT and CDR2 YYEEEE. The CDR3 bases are TGTGCCAGCAGCTCGGGGTCCTCCACTGAAGCTTTCTTT. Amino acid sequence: CASSSGSSTEAFF.

The CDR3 DNA sequence: TGTGCCAGCAGCGTAGGTGAGCGGGCTAGCACAGATACGCAGTATTTT. Its protein product is CASSVGERASTDTQYF. The genes are TRBV9 and TRBJ2-3; the D gene is possibly TRBD2 (6 bases). Germline V gene data show CDR1 as SGDLS and CDR2 as YYNGEE. V lost 0 bases to trimming and J lost 0 bases, with 11 bases between them. The CDR3 has 16 amino acids.

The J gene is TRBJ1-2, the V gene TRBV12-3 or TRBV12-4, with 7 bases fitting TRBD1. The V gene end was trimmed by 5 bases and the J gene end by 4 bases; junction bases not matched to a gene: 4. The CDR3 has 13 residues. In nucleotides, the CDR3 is TGTGCCAGCAGTATCGGGACAGTCTATGGCTACACCTTC. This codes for CASSIGTVYGYTF.

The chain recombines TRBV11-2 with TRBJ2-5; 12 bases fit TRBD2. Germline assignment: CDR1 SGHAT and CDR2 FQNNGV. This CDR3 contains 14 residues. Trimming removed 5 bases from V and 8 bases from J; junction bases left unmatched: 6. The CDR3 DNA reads TGTGCCAGCAGCCTATCGACTAGCGGGGGTACCCAGTACTTC. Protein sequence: CASSLSTSGGTQYF. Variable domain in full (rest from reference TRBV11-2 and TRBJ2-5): EAGVAQSPRYKIIEKRQSVAFWCNPISGHATLYWYQQILGQGPKLLIQFQNNGVVDDSQLPKDRFSAERLKGVDSTLKIQPAKLEDSAVYLCASSLSTSGGTQYFGPGTRLLVL.

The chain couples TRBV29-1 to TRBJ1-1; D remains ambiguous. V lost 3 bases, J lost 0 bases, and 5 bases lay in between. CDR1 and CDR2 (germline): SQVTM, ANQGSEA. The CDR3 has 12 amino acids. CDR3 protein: CSVDTVNTEAFF. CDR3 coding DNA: TGCAGCGTTGATACGGTGAACACTGAAGCTTTCTTT. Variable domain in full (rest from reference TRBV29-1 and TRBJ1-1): SAVISQKPSRDICQRGTSLTIQCQVDSQVTMMFWYRQQPGQSLTLIATANQGSEATYESGFVIDKFPISRPNLTFSTLTVSNMSPEDSSIYLCSVDTVNTEAFFGQGTRLTVV.

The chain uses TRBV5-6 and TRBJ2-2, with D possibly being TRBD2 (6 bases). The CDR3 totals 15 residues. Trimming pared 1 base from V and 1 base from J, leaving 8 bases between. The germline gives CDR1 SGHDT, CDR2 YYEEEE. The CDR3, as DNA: TGTGCCAGCAGCTTGCTAGCGTGGAACACCGGGGAGCTGTTTTTT. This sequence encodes CASSLLAWNTGELFF. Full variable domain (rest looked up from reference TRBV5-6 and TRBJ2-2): DAGVTQSPTHLIKTRGQQVTLRCSPKSGHDTVSWYQQALGQGPQFIFQYYEEEERQRGNFPDRFSGHQFPNYSSELNVNALLLGDSALYLCASSLLAWNTGELFFGEGSRLTVL.

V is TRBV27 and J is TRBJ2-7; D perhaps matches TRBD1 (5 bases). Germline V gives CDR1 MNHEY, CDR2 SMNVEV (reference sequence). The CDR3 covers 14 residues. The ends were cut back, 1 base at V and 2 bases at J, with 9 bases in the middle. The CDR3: CASSLWGSPYEQYF. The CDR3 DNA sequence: TGTGCCAGCAGTTTATGGGGCAGCCCCTACGAGCAGTACTTC.

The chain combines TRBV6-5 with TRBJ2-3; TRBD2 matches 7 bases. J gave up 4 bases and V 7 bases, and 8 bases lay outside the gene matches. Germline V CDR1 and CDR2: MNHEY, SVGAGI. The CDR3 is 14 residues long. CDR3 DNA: TGTGCCAGCACCCTACTAGCGCGTCCAGATACGCAGTATTTT. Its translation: CASTLLARPDTQYF.

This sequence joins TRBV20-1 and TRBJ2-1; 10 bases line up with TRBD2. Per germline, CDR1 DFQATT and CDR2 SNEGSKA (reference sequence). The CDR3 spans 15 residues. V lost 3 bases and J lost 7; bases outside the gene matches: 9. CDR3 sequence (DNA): TGCAGTGCTAGTAGCGGGAGGATGTTAAGAAATGAGCAGTTCTTC. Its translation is CSASSGRMLRNEQFF.